The 15 T cell receptor beta chains below come from one sample, sequenced in a study of patients and donors after allogeneic stem cell transplantation (dated by TCRdb to the early 2020s). Library creation used RT-PCR. Sequencing used a NextSeq 550. Using fastp trimming at Q25 and MiXCR clonotype assembly, TCRdb reanalyzed the public sequencing data and kept in-frame beta chains. CDR3 protein duplicates are merged, each entry listing the most common genes and DNA. In all, the sample holds more than 9,000 distinct CDR3 sequences, and roughly a fifth of those were seen once. The ten largest make up around 52% of the sample. Sequencing used blood, either unsorted or a sorted T cell fraction (not recorded which). These receptors came from a human donor who was either an allogeneic HSCT recipient or a stem cell or donor lymphocyte infusion donor (not recorded which). It is not recorded whose cells these are; they may come from a transplant donor.

The V gene is TRBV12-3 or TRBV12-4, the J gene TRBJ2-3; D ambiguous. Trimming removed 3 bases at V and 4 bases at J, with 8 bases between. The CDR3 is 13 amino acids. The CDR3 loop reads CASSLNQADTQYF. CDR3 bases: TGTGCCAGCAGTTTGAATCAGGCAGATACGCAGTATTTT.

The V call is TRBV5-1, the J call TRBJ2-7; a weak D match, TRBD1 (7 bases). This CDR3 spans 15 amino acids. The V gene lost 4 bases and the J gene lost 0 bases, with 14 bases spanning the gap. Germline values: CDR1 SGHRS, CDR2 YFSETQ. CDR3 in DNA: TGCGCCAGCAGCCCACGACAGGGAGGCTCCTACGAGCAGTACTTC. Its translation is CASSPRQGGSYEQYF.

This clonotype is medium-sized (0.01 to 0.1%) within its sample. This chain uses TRBV7-9 with TRBJ1-5; D ambiguous. CDR3 length equals 15 residues. CDR1 is SEHNR and CDR2 is FQNEAQ in the germline V gene (reference sequence). V was clipped by 1 base and J by 4 bases, with 11 bases between them. The CDR3 coding sequence is TGTGCCAGCAGCTTAGACGCGCAGGCAAATCAGCCCCAGCATTTT. It yields the protein CASSLDAQANQPQHF.

This clonotype was seen more than once but under ten times. The V and J genes are TRBV6-1 and TRBJ1-5; D might be TRBD1 (6 bases). Germline lookup yields CDR1 MNHNS and CDR2 SASEGT. With 10 bases removed from V and 6 bases from J, the gap between germline ends came to 16 bases. This CDR3 contains 13 residues. The chain's CDR3 is CAIWEQGGQPQHF. CDR3 nucleotide sequence: TGTGCCATTTGGGAACAGGGAGGTCAGCCCCAGCATTTT.

This clonotype was picked up a small number of times. The chain has TRBV3-1 and TRBJ2-7; D unresolved. The CDR3 extends over 17 amino acids. Trimming took 1 base from V and 2 from J, leaving 18 bases between them. Germline assignment: CDR1 LGHDT and CDR2 YNNKEL (reference sequence). CDR3 in amino acids: CASSQVSGLTTTYEQYF. The CDR3, as DNA: TGTGCCAGCAGCCAAGTGTCCGGGCTTACCACAACCTACGAGCAGTACTTC.

The chain is built from TRBV7-2 and TRBJ1-1, with D possibly TRBD1 on 6 matching bases. Trimming left V 0 bases short and J 11 bases short, with 22 bases between. The CDR3 spans 16 residues. CDR1 is SGHTA, CDR2 FQGNSA, per germline. Here the CDR3 DNA reads TGTGCCAGCAGCTTAGCCGGACAGAGCACACCCCCCAGGGCTTTCTTT. Translated, it gives CASSLAGQSTPPRAFF.

The sample holds many counts of this clonotype. The chain joins TRBV6-2 or TRBV6-3 to TRBJ1-1, with 10 bases aligning to TRBD1. The CDR3 is made up of 14 amino acids. The J segment lost 5 bases and the V segment lost 8 bases, leaving 8 bases of the junction unmatched. CDR1 and CDR2 from the germline V gene are MNHEY and SVGEGT. The CDR3 DNA reads as TGTGCCAGCCGACAGGGGGCTCCGGTAACTGAAGCTTTCTTT. Translating gives CASRQGAPVTEAFF.

This clonotype was detected only a few times. The chain uses TRBV20-1 and TRBJ1-2, with D perhaps matching TRBD1 (5 bases). Deletions cut 5 bases from V and 5 bases from J, with 6 bases between. CDR3 size: 10 residues. Germline V gives CDR1 DFQATT, CDR2 SNEGSKA (reference sequence). CDR3 nucleotides: TGCAGTGCTTCAGGGTATGGCTACACCTTC. Its translation is CSASGYGYTF.

This clonotype was seen a handful of times. V gene TRBV19 combines with J gene TRBJ1-1; D is undetermined. Trimming left V 5 bases short and J 4 bases short, with 11 bases between. In germline, CDR1 is LNHDA, CDR2 SQIVND (reference sequence). The CDR3 is 13 residues long. The CDR3, as DNA: TGTGCCAGTAGTGTCAAAAGGGCCACTGAAGCTTTCTTT. Its protein product is CASSVKRATEAFF.

The J gene is TRBJ2-1, the V gene TRBV4-3; 9 bases agree with TRBD2. The CDR3 is made up of 15 amino acids. Germline assignment: CDR1 LGHNA and CDR2 YSLEER. The V and J ends lost 1 base and 7 bases, in that order; junction bases with no gene match: 5. Here the CDR3 DNA reads TGCGCCAGCAGCCAAGTTAGCGGGGGAAGGAATGAGCAGTTCTTC. Amino acid sequence: CASSQVSGGRNEQFF.

Turning to this clonotype: A much more abundant neighbour one base away suggests this may be a read error. The chain is built from TRBV12-3 or TRBV12-4 and TRBJ1-5, with 9 bases identical to TRBD1. The end of the DNA fits TRBJ2-3 better, so the J call may be wrong. CDR3 size: 16 residues. In DNA, the CDR3 is TGTGCCAGCAGTTCCCAGGACAGGGGCGCCAATCAGCCCCAGTATTTT. The encoded protein is CASSSQDRGANQPQYF.

This clonotype has only a few counts. The chain recombines TRBV6-1 with TRBJ2-5, with a weak D call TRBD1 (5 bases). V was shortened by 3 bases and J by 0 bases, with 14 bases between the two germline ends. There are 16 residues in the CDR3. Germline V lookup: CDR1 MNHNS, CDR2 SASEGT. The CDR3 loop is CASSEFKGSDQETQYF. The CDR3 DNA follows: TGTGCCAGCAGTGAGTTTAAGGGGTCGGACCAAGAGACCCAGTACTTC.

This clonotype was counted at least ten times. This rearrangement joins TRBV5-1 to TRBJ2-1, with a tentative D call TRBD1 (6 bases). This CDR3 spans 13 amino acids. Germline CDR1 and CDR2: SGHRS and YFSETQ. Trimming took off 5 bases at V and 9 bases at J, with 15 bases between the two ends. The CDR3 nucleotides are TGCGCCAGCAGACTGGGAGAAGGGGGTGAGCAGTTCTTC. It is translated as CASRLGEGGEQFF.

This clonotype was recorded at least ten times. The CDR3 here is CASSYGVRSTRTDTQYF. In nucleotides, the CDR3 is TGTGCCAGCAGTTACGGAGTCAGGTCTACCCGCACAGATACGCAGTATTTT. V and J are TRBV6-2 or TRBV6-3 and TRBJ2-3, with D uncertain. CDR1 is MNHEY, CDR2 SVGEGT, per germline. The CDR3 runs to 17 residues. V lost 2 bases and J lost 1, with 16 bases in between.

The chain recombines TRBV20-1 with TRBJ2-1, with 14 bases matching TRBD2. Germline-derived CDR1 and CDR2 are DFQATT and SNEGSKA (reference sequence). The CDR3 runs 15 residues. Losses at the gene ends were 5 bases for V and 9 bases for J; bases not matched to a gene: 9. The CDR3 is CSAPPGTSGGGEQFF. DNA for the CDR3: TGCAGTGCTCCACCTGGGACTAGCGGGGGTGGTGAGCAGTTCTTC.